The rows below give T cell receptor beta chains drawn from one sample of a study of control samples from healthy donors and cancer patients. Produced via immunoSEQ multiplex PCR; TCRdb's table is partial and in-frame only. This table holds almost 85,000 clones, around 94% found once. The specimen sequenced was blood. Every receptor here comes from a woman aged 18-29 years in good health. Each CDR3 is given with its conserved first and last residue. Some rows have no size entry. The others give once, few or many, or a class for an expanded clone.

abundance,j_gene,v_gene,CDR3aa
.,TRBJ1-2,TRBV11-1,CASSSPGNYGYTF
.,TRBJ2-7,TRBV28,CASSSRLLYEQYF
.,TRBJ2-1,TRBV7-2,CASSLVRRLLGAGANEQFF
.,TRBJ1-2,TRBV7-2,CASSLETGGGYTF
few,TRBJ2-2,TRBV7-9,CASSFRQRAYTGELFF
.,TRBJ2-3,TRBV7-3,CASSFGSSGGTDTQYF
few,TRBJ1-5,TRBV4-1,CASSQVQGAYQPQHF
.,TRBJ1-4,TRBV5-6,CASSLGPRGEKLFF
.,TRBJ2-6,TRBV5-4,CASSGANVLTF
.,TRBJ1-1,TRBV18,CASSHGEYTEAFF
.,TRBJ1-1,TRBV11-2,CASSQDRVGTEAFF
once,TRBJ2-1,TRBV5-1,CASSLYEGAHNEQFF
.,TRBJ1-1,TRBV7-3,CASSPRGRTEAFF
.,TRBJ1-2,TRBV27,CASSLSADYGYTF
.,TRBJ2-1,TRBV7-2,CASRRWGQAGDEQFF
.,TRBJ2-5,TRBV20-1,CSASVGAKETQYF
.,TRBJ1-4,TRBV2,CASSPKGVFGEKLFF
.,TRBJ1-1,TRBV11-2,CASTPMLGAGTEAFF
.,TRBJ2-5,TRBV5-5,CASSYTWGRTGGQETQYF
.,TRBJ2-1,TRBV29-1,CSVPQGNEQFF
.,TRBJ2-1,TRBV2,CASSAPTGLDEQFF
.,TRBJ2-7,TRBV4-2,CASSQEEGRDSTIYEQYF
.,TRBJ1-1,TRBV6-2/TRBV6-3,CASGQQGSTEAFF
.,TRBJ1-5,TRBV2,CASSEGDSPNQPQHF
.,TRBJ2-5,TRBV28,CASSLPIGDGETQYF
.,TRBJ1-1,TRBV7-2,CASSNRRNTEAFF
.,TRBJ2-7,TRBV11-2,CASSLEGGVTASYEQYF
.,TRBJ1-5,TRBV28,CASSLGGLQPQHF
.,TRBJ2-1,TRBV6-2/TRBV6-3,CASSYSQISYNEQFF
.,TRBJ2-5,TRBV7-2,CASSSIRGEETQYF
.,TRBJ1-1,TRBV20-1,CSAKSVAEAFF
.,TRBJ1-1,TRBV7-8,CASSPRARPMNTEAFF
.,TRBJ1-4,TRBV9,CASSVGANEKLFF
.,TRBJ2-3,TRBV6-5,CASTTTSGADTQYF
once,TRBJ1-5,TRBV28,CASTFALESLQPQHF
.,TRBJ1-4,TRBV7-9,CASSLLMGYEKLFF
.,TRBJ2-1,TRBV4-3,CASSQDFVGFNEQFF
.,TRBJ2-1,TRBV11-2,CASSLLADEQFF
.,TRBJ1-1,TRBV9,CASSVEAGRGTEAFF
.,TRBJ1-3,TRBV29-1,CSVELIEAHSGNTIYF
.,TRBJ2-3,TRBV27,CASSLYASGGVVGTDTQYF
.,TRBJ1-4,TRBV28,CASSGEQGKLFF
few,TRBJ1-1,TRBV9,CASSYQLLVGDSTEAFF
.,TRBJ1-2,TRBV19,CASKPDRARNYGYTF
.,TRBJ1-6,TRBV27,CASSLFGRDNSPLHF
.,TRBJ2-5,TRBV7-8,CASRYNGQYGETQYF
.,TRBJ1-1,TRBV11-1,CASSWGQGALNTEAFF
.,TRBJ2-7,TRBV6-2/TRBV6-3,CASSSSRTSSWGSTEQYF
.,TRBJ1-2,TRBV28,CASMGDYGYTF
.,TRBJ2-1,TRBV5-8,CASSRLVVGREEQFF
.,TRBJ2-2,TRBV28,CASDGPNTGELFF
.,TRBJ2-2,TRBV3-1/TRBV3-2,CASSQRGVTGELFF
.,TRBJ1-2,TRBV6-4,CASSAGGANYGYTF
.,TRBJ1-5,TRBV11-2,CASSLGQGNQPQHF
.,TRBJ2-2,TRBV27,CASSIPTSGKQNTGELFF